Listed below are T cell receptor beta chains from one sample, sequenced in a study of blood T cell repertoires in COVID-19. Here immunoSEQ multiplex PCR was the method, and the copy in TCRdb shows in-frame clones only, minus some. In the table there are some 110,000 clones, 84% of which are singletons. Sequencing was done on a sample of peripheral blood. The receptors were sampled from a man between 60 and 75 years old with acute or convalescent COVID-19. The CDR3 runs from the conserved cysteine through the conserved F or W. The D gene is left open where the match is weak. Only some rows state a clone size, as once, few, many or a class for expanded clones.

cdr3_nt cdr3_aa j_call v_call clone_size d_call
TGCGCCAGCAGTGAGTCTTCGGGAAACGAGCAGTACTTC CASSESSGNEQYF TRBJ2-7 TRBV10-1 - -
TGTGCCAGCAGTTTAGCCTGGACAGCTACTTATGGCTACACCTTC CASSLAWTATYGYTF TRBJ1-2 TRBV28 - -
TGTGCCAGCAGCCCTCGTGGGGGGGGAAACACCATATATTTT CASSPRGGGNTIYF TRBJ1-3 TRBV7-9 - -
TGTGCCAGCGAGTATATCCAGGGAAGCCGGGAGCTGTTTTTT CASEYIQGSRELFF TRBJ2-2 TRBV2 - -
TGTGCCAGCAGTGGTGCAGGGGGCGCGTACATTCAGTACTTC CASSGAGGAYIQYF TRBJ2-4 TRBV19 - TRBD1
TGTGCCAGCAGCGAATACAGGGGGCATGGACCGTACTTC CASSEYRGHGPYF TRBJ2-7 TRBV7-9 - TRBD1
TGTGCCAGCAGCCCGACTAGCTTCTCGGCCACCGGGGAGCTGTTTTTT CASSPTSFSATGELFF TRBJ2-2 TRBV7-9 once TRBD2
TGTGCCAGTTTAGCGGGAGTACGGGGCATTTTATCCGGGGAGCTGTTTTTT CASLAGVRGILSGELFF TRBJ2-2 TRBV19 - TRBD2
TGTGCCAGCAGCTTACGCGGGACGGGAAACACTGAAGCTTTCTTT CASSLRGTGNTEAFF TRBJ1-1 TRBV3-1/TRBV3-2 - -
TGTGCCAGCAGCCGAACAGGCAGGGACAGAGCTTTCTTT CASSRTGRDRAFF TRBJ1-1 TRBV28 - TRBD1
TGTGCCAGCACCCTCAGGGTGGGGGGGGTCCACGAGCAGTACTTC CASTLRVGGVHEQYF TRBJ2-7 TRBV28 - TRBD2
TGTGCCATCAGTGTCGGGACTGCGATCTATGGCTACACCTTC CAISVGTAIYGYTF TRBJ1-2 TRBV10-3 - -
TGTGCCTGGAGTAGAATCGCAGGGGATAATTCACCCCTCCACTTT CAWSRIAGDNSPLHF TRBJ1-6 TRBV30 - -
TGTGCCAGCAGCTTAATGGCAAGGGGGTTAGGAAAACTGTTTTTT CASSLMARGLGKLFF TRBJ1-4 TRBV7-8 - -
TGTGCCAGCAGCGTAAATCCAGGGGCGACCTCTGGAAACACCATATATTTT CASSVNPGATSGNTIYF TRBJ1-3 TRBV7-8 - -
TGCGCCAGCAGCTTGGATCAGGGGGTAACCAACTATGGCTACACCTTC CASSLDQGVTNYGYTF TRBJ1-2 TRBV5-1 - TRBD1
TGTGCCAGTAGCTTCCTAACTAATGAAAAACTGTTTTTT CASSFLTNEKLFF TRBJ1-4 TRBV19 - -
TGTGCCAGCAGCTTGGCTGCGGGAGCTGACTACAATGAGCAGTTCTTC CASSLAAGADYNEQFF TRBJ2-1 TRBV5-4 - TRBD2
TGTGCCAGCTCACCCCTCTCGTCCAGGGCTGGGGCCAACGTCCTGACTTTC CASSPLSSRAGANVLTF TRBJ2-6 TRBV18 - -
TGTGCCAGCAGCTTCGGACTAGCCTCCTACGAGCAGTACTTC CASSFGLASYEQYF TRBJ2-7 TRBV11-2 - TRBD2
TGTGCCAGCAGCCAAGATTCGGGACAGGGTTCCTACAATGAGCAGTTCTTC CASSQDSGQGSYNEQFF TRBJ2-1 TRBV3-1/TRBV3-2 - TRBD1
TGTGCCAGCGGACAGGGGTGGGGGACTGAAGCTTTCTTT CASGQGWGTEAFF TRBJ1-1 TRBV7-9 - TRBD1
TGTGCCATCAGTGGCGCCCGGGGCACTGAAGCTTTCTTT CAISGARGTEAFF TRBJ1-1 TRBV10-3 - -
TGCGCCAGCAGCCCGGGGAACAGGGGGCCCCCTGCGAACACTGAAGCTTTCTTT CASSPGNRGPPANTEAFF TRBJ1-1 TRBV5-1 - TRBD1
TGCAGCGTTGGTGCAGCGACAGATACGCAGTATTTT CSVGAATDTQYF TRBJ2-3 TRBV29-1 - -
TGTGCCAGTAGTAGGGCGGGGGCCGAAGAAAAACTGTTTTTT CASSRAGAEEKLFF TRBJ1-4 TRBV19 - -
TGCGCCAGCAGCTTGGAACTAGGTCGGGCTAATGAGCAGTTCTTC CASSLELGRANEQFF TRBJ2-1 TRBV5-1 - -
TGTGCCAGCAGCTTATTTCCCGGGAGCCAGGATGGCTACACCTTC CASSLFPGSQDGYTF TRBJ1-2 TRBV7-6 - -
TGTGCCAGTGGAGTCGCGTATGAGCAGTTCTTC CASGVAYEQFF TRBJ2-1 TRBV19 - -
TGCGCCAGCAGAGACAGGGACGATCAGCCCCAGCATTTT CASRDRDDQPQHF TRBJ1-5 TRBV5-1 - TRBD1
TGTGCCAGCAGGTTTACCAGGGGCTCAACGGAAGCTTTCTTT CASRFTRGSTEAFF TRBJ1-1 TRBV2 - -
TGTGCCAGCAGCTTGGCGCACGGAGGGGTCTATGGCTACACCTTC CASSLAHGGVYGYTF TRBJ1-2 TRBV5-5 once -
TGTGCCAGTAGTACCAACACAGGACCCTACGAGCAGTACTTC CASSTNTGPYEQYF TRBJ2-7 TRBV19 - -
TGTGCCAGCAGCTTAACGGGGCTAGCGGAAGGAGAGCAGTTCTTC CASSLTGLAEGEQFF TRBJ2-1 TRBV11-3 - TRBD2
TGTGCCAGCAGTTTAGGGAGCAGGCCGAACACTGAAGCTTTCTTT CASSLGSRPNTEAFF TRBJ1-1 TRBV27 few -
TGCAGCGTTTACAGGGGGAACACTGAAGCTTTCTTT CSVYRGNTEAFF TRBJ1-1 TRBV29-1 once TRBD1
TGCGCCAGCAGCCAAGAGGGCCGGGGGGGGACAGGGAATCAGCCCCAGCATTTT CASSQEGRGGTGNQPQHF TRBJ1-5 TRBV4-1 - TRBD1
TGTGCCAGCAGGGCCCTGGGACAGGGAGTATCTGGCTACACCTTC CASRALGQGVSGYTF TRBJ1-2 TRBV21-1 - -
TGTGCCACCAGTGACTCTAGACTAGCGGGGTTCAATGAGCAGTTCTTC CATSDSRLAGFNEQFF TRBJ2-1 TRBV24-1 - TRBD2
TGTGCCACCAGTGACCCAACGGGCACAGATACGCAGTATTTT CATSDPTGTDTQYF TRBJ2-3 TRBV24-1 - -
TGCGCCAGCAGCGCCCCGGAGCGGCCCTACAATGAGCAGTTCTTC CASSAPERPYNEQFF TRBJ2-1 TRBV10-2 - -
TGTGCCAGCAGCGTAGATTCAGGGAATGAGCAGTTCTTC CASSVDSGNEQFF TRBJ2-1 TRBV9 - -
TGTGCCAGCAGCCCGCCTCTTGACAGACCGCACAATGAGCAGTTCTTC CASSPPLDRPHNEQFF TRBJ2-1 TRBV21-1 - -
TGCGCCAGCAGCCAGCTTACAGGGCTAGGGGCCAACGTCCTGACTTTC CASSQLTGLGANVLTF TRBJ2-6 TRBV4-3 once -
TGCGCCAGCAGCTTGGACCAGGCAGGGGAGACCCAGTACTTC CASSLDQAGETQYF TRBJ2-5 TRBV5-1 - -